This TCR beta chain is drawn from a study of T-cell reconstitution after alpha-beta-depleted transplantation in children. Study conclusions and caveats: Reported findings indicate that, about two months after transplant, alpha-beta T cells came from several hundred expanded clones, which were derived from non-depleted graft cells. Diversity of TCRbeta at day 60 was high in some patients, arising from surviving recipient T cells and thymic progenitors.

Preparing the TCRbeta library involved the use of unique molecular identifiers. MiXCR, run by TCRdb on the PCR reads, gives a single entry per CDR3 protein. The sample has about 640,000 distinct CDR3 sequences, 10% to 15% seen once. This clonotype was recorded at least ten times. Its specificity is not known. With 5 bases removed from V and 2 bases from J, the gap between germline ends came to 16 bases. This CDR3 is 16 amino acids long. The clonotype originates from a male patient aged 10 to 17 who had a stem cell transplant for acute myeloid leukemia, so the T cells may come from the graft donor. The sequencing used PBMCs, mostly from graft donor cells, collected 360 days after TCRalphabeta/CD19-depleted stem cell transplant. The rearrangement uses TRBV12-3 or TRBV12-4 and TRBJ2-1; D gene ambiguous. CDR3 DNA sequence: TGTGCCAGCAGTCTTGGTCGAGGAGTAACCTACAATGAGCAGTTCTTC. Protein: CASSLGRGVTYNEQFF.